This TCR beta chain was observed in a study of blood T cells in healthy people across ages. Notes on the study in general: Comparison with aged donors showed that long-lived donors had more naive CD4+ cells and higher diversity. Observed TCR beta diversity showed a strong correlation with the percentage of naive T cells as measured by flow cytometry.

The length of the CDR3 is 15 residues. V was pared by 6 bases and J by 7 bases, with 6 bases of the junction left unmatched. In the case of this clonotype: Its target is unknown.

Whenever a sample was processed, at least 7 million PBMCs were isolated. Alongside a J-beta primer mix, a sample-barcoded 5' primer served in a second PCR lasting about 7 to 11 cycles. Each of the cDNA molecules was tagged by a template-switch adaptor with 12 random nucleotides. TCRdb re-called the 5' RACE reads with MiXCR, one entry per CDR3 protein. In the table there are about 730,000 distinct CDR3 sequences, 35% to 45% of which are singletons. The sequencing input was blood. The chain combines TRBV12-3 or TRBV12-4 with TRBJ2-1; 13 nucleotides line up with TRBD2. This clonotype originated in a woman aged 55-75 years in good health. In DNA, the CDR3 is TGTGCCAGCAGACAACTAGCGGGGGGGCTTAATGAGCAGTTCTTC. Its protein is CASRQLAGGLNEQFF.